A selection of T cell receptor beta chains follows, all from one sample in a study of identical twins. A single record per CDR3 protein comes from TCRdb applying MiXCR to the 5' RACE reads. The top ten clones hold about 1.9% of a sample with some 200,000 distinct CDR3 sequences, around 8% of them seen once. These data were also filed under a second study, of yellow fever vaccine responses in identical twins.

What was sequenced was memory (CD45RO+) T cells sorted from blood. These receptor sequences come from a woman aged 18-29 years in good health. Each CDR3 is given with its conserved first and last residue. D genes are given only for firm matches. Part of the rows lack a size; the others show once, few, many or a class for expanded clones.

d_call clone_size j_call cdr3_length v_call cdr3_nt cdr3_aa
NA NA TRBJ2-5 13 TRBV7-2 TGTGCCAGCGGGGTTAGGGGGGGTGAGACCCAGTACTTC CASGVRGGETQYF
NA few TRBJ2-3 13 TRBV20-1 TGCAGTGCCTTCCAGGGTCCCCAAGTTGCGCAGTATTTT CSAFQGPQVAQYF
NA few TRBJ2-3 14 TRBV18 TGTGCCAGCTCACCGATAGGTAGCACAGATACGCAGTATTTT CASSPIGSTDTQYF
NA many TRBJ2-1 13 TRBV5-1 TGCGCCAGCAGCAGGGGTTCAGACAATGAGCAGTTCTTC CASSRGSDNEQFF
NA many TRBJ2-1 15 TRBV27 TGTGCCAGCAGTTTGGAGGGGGCGGTCTTTAATGAGCAGTTCTTC CASSLEGAVFNEQFF
TRBD2 many TRBJ2-3 16 TRBV4-3 TGCGCCAGCAGCCAAGATCGTCTAGCGGGAGCAGATACGCAGTATTTT CASSQDRLAGADTQYF
TRBD2 many TRBJ2-7 15 TRBV20-1 TGCAGTGCTAGAGGTCTAGCGGGAGAGACGAACGAGCAGTACTTC CSARGLAGETNEQYF
NA few TRBJ2-4 16 TRBV6-5 TGTGCCAGCAGTTACTCTGGCAGGACGGCCAAAAACATTCAGTACTTC CASSYSGRTAKNIQYF
NA NA TRBJ2-5 14 TRBV19 TGTGCCACCACGTTCGGGAGCGGCCAAGAGACCCAGTACTTC CATTFGSGQETQYF
TRBD1 NA TRBJ1-5 15 TRBV25-1 TGTGCCAGCAGTGACGGACAGGGACCGAATCAGCCCCAGCATTTT CASSDGQGPNQPQHF
NA many TRBJ1-4 14 TRBV12-3/TRBV12-4 TGTGCCAGCTGGTCGGGGTTCGCTAATGAAAAACTGTTTTTT CASWSGFANEKLFF
NA many TRBJ2-2 15 TRBV12-3/TRBV12-4 TGTGCCAGCCGGATTTTCGCTACGAACACCGGGGAGCTGTTTTTT CASRIFATNTGELFF
TRBD2 many TRBJ2-5 15 TRBV6-2/TRBV6-3 TGTGCCAGCGCCAGGGCGGGACTAGATTTAGAGACCCAGTACTTC CASARAGLDLETQYF
NA NA TRBJ2-2 15 TRBV9 TGTGCCAGCAGCGTAGATCCTCGTGGGGGGGGGGAGCTGTTTTTT CASSVDPRGGGELFF
NA NA TRBJ2-7 14 TRBV14 TGTGCCAGCAGCAAGGGAATGTACAGACACGAGCAGTACTTC CASSKGMYRHEQYF
NA many TRBJ2-1 15 TRBV3-1 TGTGCCAGCAGCCAAGAAATGCACAGCGCGAGGGAGCAGTTCTTC CASSQEMHSAREQFF
TRBD2 NA TRBJ2-1 15 TRBV4-3 TGCGCCAGCAGCGCGACTAGCGGGAGGGTGCATGAGCAGTTCTTC CASSATSGRVHEQFF
TRBD2 many TRBJ2-1 14 TRBV5-1 TGCGCCAGCAGCTTGGCTGGGGGGGAAAATGAGCAGTTCTTC CASSLAGGENEQFF
NA few TRBJ2-6 18 TRBV4-2 TGTGCCAGCAGCCCCTCGGGCTCCCACAACTCTCGGGCCAACGTCCTGACTTTC CASSPSGSHNSRANVLTF
NA once TRBJ2-7 17 TRBV5-6 TGTGCCAGCAGCAAGGTCTCGTGGGCAGGGGCACGTGACGAGCAGTACTTC CASSKVSWAGARDEQYF
NA NA TRBJ2-3 12 TRBV7-9 TGTGCCAGCAGCCCCCAGGGAAATACGCAGTATTTT CASSPQGNTQYF
NA few TRBJ1-6 16 TRBV20-1 TGCAGTGCAAGAATGTCCGGGGGAAGGGTTTATTCACCCCTCCACTTT CSARMSGGRVYSPLHF
TRBD1 NA TRBJ2-3 16 TRBV2 TGTGCCAGCAGTGAAGCTCGCCAGGGGGCGTCTGATACGCAGTATTTT CASSEARQGASDTQYF
NA NA TRBJ2-6 16 TRBV7-2 TGTGCCAGCAACCCCCTTAAAAGGTCTGGGGCCAACGTCCTGACTTTC CASNPLKRSGANVLTF
NA few TRBJ2-5 12 TRBV3-1 TGTGCCAGCACCCCTACAGGAGAGACCCAGTACTTC CASTPTGETQYF
TRBD1 many TRBJ1-1 12 TRBV6-6 TGTGCCAGCAGTTCAGGGGGATCTGAAGCTTTCTTT CASSSGGSEAFF
TRBD2 NA TRBJ2-3 17 TRBV20-1 TGCAGTGCTAGAGATAGTTCGCTAGCGGGAGGCACAGATACGCAGTATTTT CSARDSSLAGGTDTQYF
NA many TRBJ1-2 14 TRBV2 TGTGCCAGCGGAGGCGACAGCTATATCCATGGCTACACCTTC CASGGDSYIHGYTF
NA few TRBJ2-7 14 TRBV5-1 TGCGCCAGCAGCTTGGATGGCAGGGGCTACGAGCAGTACTTC CASSLDGRGYEQYF
NA few TRBJ2-1 15 TRBV4-3 TGCGCCAGCAGCCCCGGGAGTCGCGAGTACAATGAGCAGTTCTTC CASSPGSREYNEQFF
NA NA TRBJ2-2 18 TRBV7-6 TGTGCCAGCAGCCCCCCCCGGGGTGGGGATGCGAACACCGGGGAGCTGTTTTTT CASSPPRGGDANTGELFF
NA NA TRBJ2-1 13 TRBV11-3 TGTGCCAGCAGCAACCCCGGGGGATATGAGCAGTTCTTC CASSNPGGYEQFF
NA few TRBJ1-1 14 TRBV7-2 TGTGCCAGCAGCTTAGCACGGACGAACACTGAAGCTTTCTTT CASSLARTNTEAFF
TRBD1 few TRBJ2-7 12 TRBV19 TGTGCCAGTAACAGACAGGGCTACGAGCAGTACTTC CASNRQGYEQYF
NA NA TRBJ2-1 12 TRBV2 TGTGCCAGCAGTCCCCCTTTTAGGGAGCAGTTCTTC CASSPPFREQFF